This section outlines one TCR beta chain sequence together with its context. Its specificity is unknown. Profiling relied on immunoSEQ multiplex PCR, and the TCRdb table lists in-frame clones only, not all of them. The data show around 25,000 clones, with roughly 86% seen just once and 1.1% held by the top ten. Trimming cost V 2 bases and J 4 bases, with 9 bases left between them. The CDR3 has 13 amino acids. The germline V gene has CDR1 SGHRS and CDR2 YFSETQ. These data are taken from a study of T cells in narcolepsy. Study conclusions and caveats: Blood of same and different patients, but not healthy controls, reportedly held recurring autoreactive clonotypes. HCRT-specific and TRIB2-specific autoreactive clonotypes appeared among same-patient CSF and blood CD4+ clonotypes.

The sample was CD45RA- memory CD4+ T cells from PBMCs. V and J are TRBV5-1 and TRBJ1-1, with D possibly matching TRBD1 (5 bases). The clonotype was recovered from a human donor with narcolepsy. The CDR3 sequence: CASSLGEGTEAFF. Written as DNA, the CDR3 is TGCGCCAGCAGCTTAGGGGAGGGCACTGAAGCTTTCTTT.